This is a list of T cell receptor beta chains from one sample in a study of CD8+CD57+ T cells in acquired aplastic anemia. TCRdb independently ran MiXCR on the reads; one entry per CDR3 protein. The table shows approximately 300,000 distinct CDR3 sequences, with roughly 53% occurring only once. Sample: sorted CD4+, CD8+, or CD8+CD57+ T cells (not recorded which) from PBMCs. These TCRs come from a human donor with aplastic anemia. Each CDR3 is given with its conserved first and last residue. The D gene is left open where the match is weak. Some rows have no size entry. The others give once, few or many, or a class for an expanded clone.

d_gene	abundance	v_gene	j_gene	CDR3aa	CDR3nt
-	-	TRBV15	TRBJ2-6	CATSRAGRRGANVLTF	TGTGCCACCAGCAGAGCAGGGAGGAGAGGGGCCAACGTCCTGACTTTC
TRBD1	many	TRBV5-1	TRBJ1-5	CASSPGTGFQPQHF	TGCGCCAGCAGTCCCGGGACAGGGTTTCAGCCCCAGCATTTT
TRBD1	once	TRBV10-3	TRBJ1-6	CAISDSGQGNGSPLHF	TGTGCCATCAGTGATTCTGGACAGGGGAATGGTTCACCCCTCCACTTT
TRBD1	-	TRBV9	TRBJ1-6	CASSLDRVGNSPLHF	TGTGCCAGCAGCTTAGACAGGGTGGGGAATTCACCCCTCCACTTT
TRBD2	many	TRBV6-5	TRBJ2-3	CASSSGRVPFTDTQYF	TGTGCCAGCTCTAGCGGGCGGGTACCTTTCACAGATACGCAGTATTTT
-	-	TRBV24-1	TRBJ2-1	CATSEKTSSYNEQFF	TGTGCCACCAGTGAAAAGACTAGCTCCTACAATGAGCAGTTCTTC
-	-	TRBV7-2	TRBJ2-3	CASSLEGRNEQYF	TGTGCCAGCAGCTTAGAGGGACGCAATGAGCAGTATTTT
-	-	TRBV24-1	TRBJ1-5	CATSDKRERGLNQPQHF	TGTGCCACCAGTGATAAAAGGGAAAGGGGGTTAAATCAGCCCCAGCATTTT
-	-	TRBV2	TRBJ2-7	CASSEGGAALEQYF	TGTGCCAGCAGTGAGGGGGGTGCAGCCCTCGAGCAGTACTTC
-	few	TRBV25-1	TRBJ1-1	CASSEIQGTEAFF	TGTGCCAGCAGTGAAATTCAGGGGACTGAAGCTTTCTTT
-	many	TRBV2	TRBJ2-1	CASSEQGTYNEQFF	TGTGCCAGCAGTGAACAGGGTACCTACAATGAGCAGTTCTTC
-	few	TRBV6-1	TRBJ2-4	CASSETGKVDIQYF	TGTGCCAGCAGTGAAACAGGAAAGGTTGACATTCAGTACTTC
TRBD1	-	TRBV15	TRBJ2-7	CATSRPFPGQGHYEQYF	TGTGCCACCAGCAGACCATTTCCGGGACAGGGGCACTACGAGCAGTACTTC
TRBD2	-	TRBV5-1	TRBJ2-1	CASSSSRSGSWNEQFF	TGCGCCAGCAGCTCGTCGCGTAGCGGGAGCTGGAATGAGCAGTTCTTC
-	-	TRBV7-3	TRBJ2-1	CASSDGTSDRQFF	TGTGCCAGCAGCGACGGGACGTCGGATAGGCAGTTCTTC
TRBD1	-	TRBV20-1	TRBJ2-7	CSARAGTGANYEQYF	TGCAGTGCTAGAGCGGGGACAGGGGCTAACTACGAGCAGTACTTC
-	-	TRBV12-3/TRBV12-4	TRBJ2-1	CASSFRGDKTLF	TGTGCCAGCAGCTTCCGGGGGGACAAGACGCTCTTC
-	-	TRBV24-1	TRBJ2-5	CATSDWDTTGETQYF	TGTGCCACCAGTGACTGGGACACCACGGGAGAGACCCAGTACTTC
-	-	TRBV20-1	TRBJ1-4	CSAPGRRNEKLFF	TGCAGTGCCCCGGGCAGGCGAAATGAAAAACTGTTTTTT
TRBD1	few	TRBV7-6	TRBJ2-2	CASSSRTGTGRTGELFF	TGTGCCAGCAGCTCCCGGACAGGGACAGGTCGAACCGGGGAGCTGTTTTTT
-	many	TRBV29-1	TRBJ1-2	CSVDPNPESYGYTF	TGCAGCGTTGACCCCAATCCGGAAAGCTATGGCTACACCTTC
-	-	TRBV11-3	TRBJ2-1	CASSHRPLGNEQFF	TGTGCCAGCAGCCATCGGCCCCTGGGCAATGAGCAGTTCTTC
-	-	TRBV20-1	TRBJ2-3	CSAREAVNTDTQYF	TGCAGTGCTAGAGAGGCGGTCAACACAGATACGCAGTATTTT
-	-	TRBV29-1	TRBJ2-7	CSVDFGEDPSYEQYF	TGCAGCGTAGACTTTGGGGAGGATCCTTCCTACGAGCAGTACTTC
-	-	TRBV6-1	TRBJ2-7	CASSQDRGRDEQYF	TGTGCCAGCAGTCAGGACAGAGGAAGGGACGAGCAGTACTTC
TRBD1	-	TRBV7-9	TRBJ1-5	CASRPTGVLGNQPQHF	TGTGCCAGCAGACCGACAGGGGTTTTGGGCAATCAGCCCCAGCATTTT
TRBD1	many	TRBV27	TRBJ1-2	CASSLVGQGANYGYTF	TGTGCCAGCAGTTTGGTAGGGCAGGGGGCCAACTATGGCTACACCTTC
TRBD1	-	TRBV10-3	TRBJ1-6	CAISESTGGRGSPLHF	TGTGCCATCAGTGAGTCGACAGGGGGCCGGGGCTCACCCCTCCACTTT
-	-	TRBV7-6	TRBJ2-3	CASSVPADTQYF	TGTGCCAGCAGCGTACCAGCAGATACGCAGTATTTT
-	many	TRBV6-1	TRBJ1-3	CASSDVIRGGNTIYF	TGTGCCAGCAGTGACGTGATCAGGGGTGGAAACACCATATATTTT
TRBD2	-	TRBV6-5	TRBJ2-5	CASRGGEETQYF	TGTGCCAGCAGGGGAGGGGAAGAGACCCAGTACTTC
TRBD2	many	TRBV3-1	TRBJ2-3	CASSELAGGPDTQYF	TGTGCCAGCAGCGAATTAGCGGGGGGGCCTGATACGCAGTATTTT
-	-	TRBV5-8	TRBJ1-6	CASSPEVGSWPPLHF	TGCGCCAGCAGCCCCGAGGTGGGTTCGTGGCCACCCCTCCACTTT